This T cell receptor (beta chain) was recovered during a study of a mutant IDH1 vaccine in newly diagnosed glioma. Looking at the study overall: Patients got their first vaccination 4-6 weeks after radiotherapy alone, or with temozolomide cycles. Points from the study as a whole: Of all patients, around 94% showed vaccine-induced immune responses. Seemingly, pseudoprogression had no relation to changes in the top peripheral T cell clonotypes.

Germline lookup yields CDR1 SGHTA and CDR2 FQGNSA. V lost 5 bases and J lost 4; bases outside the gene matches: 10. The CDR3 loop spans 15 amino acids. About this clone: The antigen is undetermined.

Method: immunoSEQ multiplex PCR; TCRdb's copy keeps in-frame clones and lacks some. This table holds 100,000 to 150,000 clones, around 80% found once. The time point: week 11, during vaccination. In every dose of vaccine, 300 ug of mutant IDH1 20-mer peptide was given alongside topical imiquimod. The source material was PBMCs, sampled from a glioma patient whose treatment included an IDH1 peptide vaccine. This receptor was obtained from a man aged 40-49 years with glioma. The chain links TRBV7-2 to TRBJ1-1; 7 bases agree with TRBD1. Here the CDR3 DNA reads TGTGCCAGCAGCCCCCTAACAGGGGCCGGCACTGAAGCTTTCTTT. It codes for CASSPLTGAGTEAFF.